The sequence of this T cell receptor (beta chain) was determined in a study of CD8 T cells in Susac syndrome. Random hexamers were used to reverse transcribe an amount of roughly 0.45 to 1 ug RNA. Multiplex immunoSEQ PCR targeted 54 Vbeta and 13 Jbeta TCR beta segments. A single record per CDR3 protein comes from TCRdb applying MiXCR to the immunoSEQ multiplex PCR reads. Of about 140,000 distinct CDR3 sequences in the sample, roughly 96% were seen once. From blood CD8+ and CD4+ T cells, the TCR beta chain was sequenced. Multiple sclerosis controls were treatment-naive patients with stable or active relapsing-remitting disease. Through negative isolation, CD4+ and CD8+ T cells were obtained, while TEMRA cells were enriched using FACS. Trimming took 3 bases from V and 4 from J, leaving 12 bases between them. CDR3 length: 13 amino acids. The germline V gene has CDR1 SQVTM and CDR2 ANQGSEA.

The sample taken for sequencing was CD4+ T cells from PBMCs. V usage is TRBV29-1 and J usage is TRBJ2-5; no definite D call. The source is a human donor with multiple sclerosis. CDR3 coding DNA: TGCAGCGTTGAGGCTATTGTTGGAGAGACCCAGTACTTC. This codes for CSVEAIVGETQYF.